This T cell receptor beta chain was sequenced in a study of shared clonotypes between healthy human individuals (TCRdb year 2020). With respect to the entire study: A few men and a couple of women, aged 18 to 49 years, made up the cohort. To estimate repertoire size and how much clonotypes are shared between individuals, the study performed deep sequencing of blood TCR repertoires from five healthy adults. To increase sequencing depth and limit assay-specific biases, TCR repertoire library preparation and sequencing were carried out by different laboratories using diverse techniques. Between about 0.85 and 8.9 billion PBMCs per donor were obtained by leukapheresis. What the study reported, not specific to this receptor: Because the study included a small number of donors, the genetic and exposure-history diversity represented was limited. Sampling was restricted to blood, and TCR repertoires in tissue are likely to differ from TCR repertoires in blood. Pairwise subsampling led to the expectation that sequencing depth would affect the degree of clonotype sharing among donors.

CDR1 and CDR2 are read off the germline V gene as SGHRS and YFSETQ. From cysteine to phenylalanine, the CDR3 is 18 amino acids long. Kept here is only the CDR3 DNA, which spans 54 bases and is read in frame from base 1. V sheds 0 bases and J sheds 0 bases, leaving 16 bases between their ends. A word on this clone: Its antigen is not yet known. No base-level quality is on record; no much larger clone is a single base apart.

The donors were healthy, HIV-negative adults who had no recently reported acute infections or vaccinations. Only Caucasian adults living in Nashville, Tennessee, USA were represented among the donors. In the unsorted samples, 90 million to 100 million PBMCs were counted, and genomic DNA was extracted using the QIAamp DNA Blood Mini kit. After blood collection by leukapheresis, PBMCs were isolated using Ficoll-Histopaque density gradient centrifugation and then cryopreserved in the vapor phase of liquid nitrogen. TCR CDR3 regions were amplified from genomic DNA by multiplex PCR using the deep immunoSEQ assay. Extracted genomic DNA from each cell subset was distributed evenly across all wells of several immunoSEQ 96-well plates, and each plate was treated as a replicate. For unsorted PBMC, 300 to 350 ng genomic DNA, equal to approximately 30,000 T cell genomes, was loaded into each replicate PCR. Unsorted PBMC genomic DNA was sequenced across ten immunoSEQ deep assay plates. Purified libraries were quantified with a Qubit 3.0 fluorometer, sized on a Bioanalyzer 2100, and re-quantified with the KAPA Library Quantification kit. Every immunoSEQ 96-well plate was sequenced on a separate single-read 150-cycle Illumina NextSeq 550 flow cell. Per the authors' processing: The immunoSEQ output contained only junctional sequences without quality scores, so filtering could not match that applied to full-length reads. To assign V/J genes and CDR3, sequences were annotated using PyIR, a Python wrapper for IgBLAST v1.9, with IMGT germline references. Reads with weak V/J assignments (E-value above 1e-6), missing CDR3, stop codons, out-of-frame junctions, or ambiguous translated residues were removed. A V3J clonotype was defined by an identical inferred V gene, J gene, and CDR3 amino acid sequence. To compute the percentage overlap between repertoires, the number of shared unique clonotypes was divided by the size of the smaller repertoire. Three approaches were used to assess repertoire richness: RTK rarefaction, the Chao1 estimator, and Recon v2.1 estimates of unobserved clonotypes. TCRdb holds this immuneACCESS table with in-frame rearrangements only. Some clones are missing; in checked studies, unresolved V genes explain under half, and the rest has no known cause. The V and J calls and the clone size are those of that table, but D and trimming were determined from the DNA. Counted in this sample were about 470,000 clones; roughly 80% of them appeared once. The top ten constitute about 13% of the sample.

The chain is encoded by TRBV5-1 joined to TRBJ1-3, with the D gene call left open. The source is a woman aged 40 to 50 in good health. Some clones in this sample may be carry-over from other donors' samples. Sequencing used PBMCs. The DNA is TGCGCCAGCAGCTTGGAGCCCCCCTCCCCCAACTCTGGAAACACCATATATTTT. The resulting protein is CASSLEPPSPNSGNTIYF.